This entry concerns a single T cell receptor beta chain. Its specificity is unknown. The data stem from a study of cytomegalovirus exposure and HLA in healthy donors. The primer mix had 60 Vbeta and 13 Jbeta primers. The authors' processing: About 11 million of tens of millions of unique TCR beta chains were shared, per a later count. Clones were read by immunoSEQ multiplex PCR, and TCRdb kept only the in-frame ones, dropping some. V, J and clone size are those of that table, while D and trimming were read from the DNA. Its table records 95,000 to 150,000 clones. The CDR3 consists of 16 residues. CDR1 and CDR2 (germline): LNHDA, SQIVND (reference sequence). V lost 4 bases and J lost 0, with 13 bases in between. Study observations and caveats: What a later analysis reportedly showed was that an Asian-associated ancestry cluster had fewer N-insertions than the roughly 700-donor mean.

This TCR was recovered from a man in his late teens or twenties in good health and CMV-seronegative. The rearrangement uses TRBV19 and TRBJ1-5; perhaps TRBD1 as D (6 bases). Sequenced: PBMCs. The CDR3 sequence is CASSTGQTYSNQPQHF. The CDR3 DNA reads as TGTGCCAGTAGTACCGGACAGACCTATAGCAATCAGCCCCAGCATTTT.